This TCR beta chain stems from a study of blood T cell repertoires in COVID-19. The table came from immunoSEQ multiplex PCR; TCRdb's copy has only in-frame clones and leaves some out. The data show a few hundred thousand clones, around 81% seen once. The clonotype was recovered from a woman between 35 and 50 years old with acute COVID-19. Sequenced: PBMCs or T cells enriched from blood (not recorded which).

The CDR3 DNA sequence: TGTGCCAGCAGCGTAGAACCCGCACTAGCGGGGGGGCTCTACAATGAGCAGTTCTTC. This translates into CASSVEPALAGGLYNEQFF. The V and J genes are TRBV9 and TRBJ2-1; 13 nucleotides align to TRBD2. The CDR3 runs 19 residues. Germline V gives CDR1 SGDLS, CDR2 YYNGEE. Trimming took 0 bases from V and 3 from J; bases not matched to a gene: 9.